This passage covers 25 T cell receptor beta chains from one sample sequenced in a study of control samples from healthy donors and cancer patients. The data were produced by immunoSEQ multiplex PCR, yet TCRdb's version contains in-frame clones alone and is incomplete. The sample lists more than 95,000 clones, 90% to 95% occurring once. The sample comprised blood. The receptors were gathered from a man aged 18 to 30 in good health.

The chain recombines TRBV10-3 with TRBJ1-3, with 7 positions matching TRBD1. With V trimmed by 2 bases and J by 2 bases, 6 bases remained unmatched. CDR1 ENHRY and CDR2 SYGVKD come from the germline V gene. This CDR3 contains 16 residues. CDR3: CAISEDSGTAGNTIYF. CDR3 DNA sequence: TGTGCCATCAGTGAGGATTCCGGGACAGCTGGAAACACCATATATTTT.

This rearrangement joins TRBV6-6 to TRBJ1-1, with unresolved D. CDR1 MNHNY and CDR2 SVGAGI come from the germline V gene (reference sequence). V dropped 6 bases and J dropped 1 base, with 9 bases sitting between them. There are 13 residues in the CDR3. CDR3 nucleotide sequence: TGTGCCAGCAGGGGAATAACGAACACTGAAGCTTTCTTT. Translated: CASRGITNTEAFF.

The gene calls are TRBV6-2 or TRBV6-3 and TRBJ1-1, with D possibly matching TRBD1 (6 bases). V was clipped by 4 bases and J by 4 bases, with 16 bases between them. From germline, CDR1 is MNHEY and CDR2 SVGEGT. There are 15 residues in the CDR3. CDR3 residues: CASSWDRRGGTEAFF. The CDR3 DNA sequence: TGTGCCAGCAGTTGGGACCGTAGGGGGGGCACTGAAGCTTTCTTT.

The gene calls are TRBV9 and TRBJ1-1, with a weak D call TRBD1 (6 bases). This CDR3 has 13 amino acids. Germline CDR1 reads SGDLS; CDR2 reads YYNGEE. The germline V and J ends were trimmed by 4 bases and 7 bases, with 14 bases remaining between them. CDR3 residues: CASSTGGAREAFF. The CDR3 DNA sequence: TGTGCCAGCAGCACCGGGGGGGCACGTGAAGCTTTCTTT.

The V call is TRBV7-8, the J call TRBJ1-1, with 7 bases fitting TRBD1. The CDR3 has 16 amino acids. Per germline, CDR1 SGHVS and CDR2 FQNEAQ. With 2 bases clipped from V and 4 bases from J, the junction kept 10 bases outside the gene matches. The CDR3 region has the DNA TGTGCCAGCAGCTTAAGGGGGCGGGCAGTAACCACTGAAGCTTTCTTT. This gives the protein CASSLRGRAVTTEAFF.

The J gene is TRBJ1-1, the V gene TRBV12-3 or TRBV12-4; D remains ambiguous. The V gene lost 3 bases and the J gene lost 8 bases, with 10 bases spanning the gap. This CDR3 spans 12 amino acids. The CDR3 region has the DNA TGTGCCAGCAGTTTGGTAGACTTCGAAGCTTTCTTT. Residues: CASSLVDFEAFF.

This chain connects TRBV2 to TRBJ2-2; the D gene is possibly TRBD1 (7 bases). The V end was cut by 6 bases, the J end by 3 bases, with 11 bases between. CDR1 and CDR2 from the germline V gene are SNHLY and FYNNEI. This CDR3 has 14 residues. The CDR3: CASSRGVHTGELFF. DNA for the CDR3: TGTGCCAGCAGCAGGGGGGTGCACACCGGGGAGCTGTTTTTT.

The chain uses TRBV7-7 and TRBJ2-2; a possible D gene is TRBD1 (6 bases). The V end was cut by 6 bases, the J end by 7 bases, with 15 bases between. CDR1 and CDR2 from the germline V gene are SSHAT and FNYEAQ (reference sequence). The CDR3 length is 14 residues. The CDR3 loop is CASRRSGTIGELFF. CDR3 nucleotides: TGTGCCAGCAGACGTAGTGGGACAATCGGGGAGCTGTTTTTT. Full variable domain (remainder filled in from reference TRBV7-7 and TRBJ2-2): GAGVSQSPRYKVTKRGQDVTLRCDPISSHATLYWYQQALGQGPEFLTYFNYEAQPDKSGLPSDRFSAERPEGSISTLTIQRTEQRDSAMYRCASRRSGTIGELFFGEGSRLTVL.

This chain links TRBV6-2 or TRBV6-3 with TRBJ1-1; 9 bases map to TRBD1. Germline V gene sequence: CDR1 MNHEY, CDR2 SVGEGT. The V and J ends lost 3 bases and 10 bases, in that order; junction bases with no gene match: 12. The CDR3 contains 15 residues. Here the CDR3 reads CASSYKGTGSRGAFF. Written as DNA, the CDR3 is TGTGCCAGCAGTTATAAAGGGACAGGGTCCCGGGGAGCTTTCTTT.

This chain connects TRBV7-9 to TRBJ2-7; 9 positions agree with TRBD1. The CDR3 sequence is 15 residues long. Per the germline V gene, CDR1 is SEHNR and CDR2 is FQNEAQ (reference sequence). V trimming: 1 base; J trimming: 9 bases; junction bases outside the gene matches: 10. The CDR3 reads CASSLGWTGVFGQYF. The CDR3 nucleotides read TGTGCCAGCAGCTTAGGCTGGACAGGGGTTTTCGGGCAGTACTTC.

The CDR3 region is CASSKREYLDEQFF. The CDR3, as DNA: TGTGCCAGTAGTAAACGGGAGTACTTAGATGAGCAGTTCTTC. V is TRBV19 and J is TRBJ2-1, with D perhaps matching TRBD2 (6 bases). The CDR3 extends over 14 amino acids. Germline loops: CDR1 LNHDA, CDR2 SQIVND (reference sequence). Trimming cost V 4 bases and J 8 bases, with 15 bases left between them.

The chain recombines TRBV11-2 with TRBJ1-2, with unresolved D. The V gene's germline CDR1 is SGHAT and CDR2 FQNNGV. The CDR3 is 14 residues long. Trimming removed 5 bases from V and 5 bases from J, with 15 bases in between. The CDR3 nucleotides read TGTGCCAGCAGCCCACGAGATTTCCCTTATGGCTACACCTTC. Translating gives CASSPRDFPYGYTF.

About this clone itself: At one boundary the junction diverges from the germline segment, which might be a read error. The gene calls are TRBV7-7 and TRBJ2-5; D is unclear. Germline CDR1 and CDR2: SSHAT and FNYEAQ (reference sequence). CDR3 length equals 14 residues. DNA for the CDR3: TGTGCTAGCAGCTTAGGAGCAGTTGCAGAGACCCAGTACTTC. This gives the protein CASSLGAVAETQYF.

The chain carries TRBV30 and TRBJ1-3; tentatively, D is TRBD1 (6 bases). CDR1 and CDR2 (germline): GTSNPN, SVGIG (reference sequence). V lost 4 bases to trimming and J lost 2 bases, with 9 bases between them. CDR3 length equals 13 residues. The CDR3 region has the DNA TGTGCCTGGACTCCAGGGGCTGGAAACACCATATATTTT. It yields the protein CAWTPGAGNTIYF.

The chain employs TRBV5-4 and TRBJ2-7, with 7 nucleotides matching TRBD2. There are 15 residues in the CDR3. After removal of 5 bases from V and 3 bases from J, the junction contained 11 bases not matched to a gene. Germline assignment: CDR1 SGHNT and CDR2 YYREEE (reference sequence). The CDR3 here is CASRPAPGDYYEQYF. The CDR3 region has the DNA TGTGCCAGCAGACCCGCTCCGGGGGACTACTACGAGCAGTACTTC.

This chain uses TRBV7-9 with TRBJ1-1; D is unresolved. This CDR3 comprises 13 residues. Trimming stripped 5 bases from V and 5 bases from J, with 12 bases between. CDR1 is SEHNR and CDR2 is FQNEAQ in the germline V gene (reference sequence). CDR3 in amino acids: CASSPVGRTEAFF. The CDR3 nucleotides are TGTGCCAGCAGCCCCGTCGGGAGAACTGAAGCTTTCTTT.

V usage is TRBV13 and J usage is TRBJ1-2; D unresolved. This CDR3 comprises 14 residues. V was cut by 5 bases and J by 1 base, with 11 bases left in between. Germline CDR1 reads PRHDT; CDR2 reads FYEKMQ (reference sequence). The CDR3 loop reads CASSGDTDNYGYTF. CDR3 sequence (DNA): TGTGCCAGCAGCGGGGATACAGATAACTATGGCTACACCTTC.

In DNA, the CDR3 is TGTGCCAGCAGCGTAGGGGTCCCTAGCGGGAGGGTAGAGACCCAGTACTTC. This sequence encodes CASSVGVPSGRVETQYF. V usage is TRBV9 and J usage is TRBJ2-5, with 12 bases that match TRBD2. V lost 0 bases, J lost 4 bases, and 7 bases stayed unmatched. Germline V lookup: CDR1 SGDLS, CDR2 YYNGEE. The CDR3 has 17 residues. The whole variable domain, remainder taken from reference TRBV9 and TRBJ2-5, is DSGVTQTPKHLITATGQRVTLRCSPRSGDLSVYWYQQSLDQGLQFLIQYYNGEERAKGNILERFSAQQFPDLHSELNLSSLELGDSALYFCASSVGVPSGRVETQYFGPGTRLLVL.

This rearrangement joins TRBV5-1 to TRBJ1-5; tentatively, D is TRBD1 (5 bases). The CDR3 totals 18 residues. Germline CDR1 is SGHRS and CDR2 is YFSETQ. V shed 4 bases and J shed 0 bases, with 20 bases lying between them. CDR3 amino acids: CASSPGPTDLYSNQPQHF. In nucleotides, the CDR3 is TGCGCCAGCAGCCCGGGACCTACTGACCTATATAGCAATCAGCCCCAGCATTTT.

This clone was recorded once. The chain links TRBV28 to TRBJ1-1; D gene uncertain. V lost 2 bases and J 0 bases, leaving 7 bases between the germline ends. Germline V gives CDR1 MDHEN, CDR2 SYDVKM. The CDR3 covers 14 residues. CDR3 in amino acids: CASSLRGMNTEAFF. Written as DNA, the CDR3 is TGTGCCAGCAGTTTAAGAGGTATGAACACTGAAGCTTTCTTT. The full variable domain, with the rest looked up from reference TRBV28 and TRBJ1-1, is DVKVTQSSRYLVKRTGEKVFLECVQDMDHENMFWYRQDPGLGLRLIYFSYDVKMKEKGDIPEGYSVSREKKERFSLILESASTNQTSMYLCASSLRGMNTEAFFGQGTRLTVV.

This clone was observed a few times. This chain links TRBV6-1 with TRBJ1-1; 7 nucleotides agree with TRBD1. Germline CDR1 is MNHNS and CDR2 is SASEGT. The CDR3 has 18 residues. J lost 0 bases, V lost 4 bases, and 14 bases had no gene match. The chain's CDR3 is CASSGYRGPSGMNTEAFF. CDR3 nucleotides: TGTGCCAGCAGTGGTTACAGGGGCCCAAGTGGAATGAACACTGAAGCTTTCTTT.

This chain links TRBV19 with TRBJ1-1; 7 bases align to TRBD1. CDR3 size: 14 residues. In germline, CDR1 is LNHDA, CDR2 SQIVND (reference sequence). The trim removed 6 bases at V and 0 bases at J, leaving 4 bases unmatched. CDR3 DNA sequence: TGTGCCAGTAGCCGCAGGGGGGTGAACACTGAAGCTTTCTTT. Protein product: CASSRRGVNTEAFF.

The chain is built from TRBV6-5 and TRBJ1-2, with D possibly matching TRBD1 (5 bases). Per germline, CDR1 MNHEY and CDR2 SVGAGI. Deletions cut 7 bases from V and 0 bases from J, with 12 bases between. The CDR3 spans 14 residues. The DNA for the CDR3 is TGTGCCAGCACCGAGTTGGGGGCTAACTATGGCTACACCTTC. Translating gives CASTELGANYGYTF.

The chain has TRBV7-9 and TRBJ2-1; the D is unclear. Germline CDR1 and CDR2: SEHNR and FQNEAQ (reference sequence). The CDR3 is 12 amino acids. V was clipped by 7 bases and J by 8 bases, with 12 bases between them. The CDR3, as DNA: TGTGCCAGCACCCCATTACGCGATGAGCAGTTCTTC. It translates to CASTPLRDEQFF.

This chain joins TRBV7-9 and TRBJ1-1, with a possible D match to TRBD1 (5 bases). From germline, CDR1 is SEHNR and CDR2 FQNEAQ (reference sequence). This CDR3 region has 14 residues. V gave up 5 bases and J gave up 1 base, with 11 bases separating them. CDR3 bases: TGTGCCAGCAGCCCGCTGGGACCGAACACTGAAGCTTTCTTT. Protein: CASSPLGPNTEAFF.